Described below is a single T cell receptor beta chain sequence and its context. Which antigen it targets is not known. Base qualities are not at hand, and no much larger clone is one base apart. This sample is part of a study of T-cell memory formation after mild COVID-19 (TCRdb year 2021). A note on the overall study: Most TCR sequence clusters were specific to one of the two donors. Longitudinal TCRalpha and TCRbeta repertoire sequencing tracked T-cell clones expanding and contracting after mild COVID-19 in a couple of donors. The cohort was made up of two young adult volunteers, one female and one male, who were previously healthy. Paper-wide results and their limitations: SARS-CoV-2 specificity of the second-wave clones peaking on day 37 was not confirmed. The study included only a couple of mild cases, and larger cohorts that include severe cases with pre-infection samples were judged to be necessary. Clones contracting from day 15 to 85 had balanced CD4/CD8 phenotypes, while a second wave expanding from day 15 to 37 was biased towards CD4+. Some responding clones were detected in pre-infection memory, which suggested that pre-existing cross-reactive memory T cells had joined the SARS-CoV-2 response. Contracting CD4+ clones were found mainly in CM and EM memory subsets, while CD8+ clones were enriched in EMRA.

Sequencing took place on an Illumina NovaSeq 6000. TCRalpha and TCRbeta cDNA libraries were built by 5'RACE with constant-segment primers, adding sample barcodes and unique molecular identifiers. RNA was extracted from every sample with Trizol reagent. Library amplification was performed in two PCR steps, and a second sample barcode and Illumina TruSeq adapters were introduced in the second step. Sequencing of libraries was performed on an Illumina NovaSeq with 2 x 150 bp paired-end reads. On the study's bioinformatics: With migec v1.2.7, reads were demultiplexed and then collapsed into UMI-guided consensus sequences. With mixcr v2.1.11, UMI consensuses were aligned to TRA and TRB V and J templates and assembled into clonotypes. A clonotype was counted as expanded or contracted only if both edgeR and NoisET called the change significant, with noise models trained on biological replicates. edgeR calls used a false discovery rate-adjusted p below 0.01 and a log2 fold-change threshold of 1. As an exploratory analysis of dynamics, max-normalized trajectories of the 1000 most abundant clonotypes were examined with PCA combined with hierarchical clustering. Separately sequenced CD4+ and CD8+ repertoires were used to assign the CD4 or CD8 phenotype of responding clones. Through fastp at Q25 and MiXCR, TCRdb rebuilt clones from the public reads, retaining in-frame beta chains. Each entry merges the rows of one CDR3 protein and shows their most common DNA and genes. These V and J calls are TCRdb output, not the study's own analysis. This sample is represented by about 360,000 distinct CDR3 sequences; about 15% of them were singletons. The leading ten clones occupy roughly a fifth of the sample.

The CDR3 goes from the cysteine to the phenylalanine over 16 residues. Of all the DNA, just the CDR3 is kept, 48 bases in frame from base 1. Looking up the germline V gene yields CDR1 LGHNT and CDR2 FRNRAP. V is pruned by 4 bases and J by 5 bases, leaving 14 bases of the junction without a gene match. Ficoll-Paque density gradient centrifugation was the method used to isolate PBMCs. Recombination linked TRBV12-5 to TRBJ2-7; TRBD1 lines up with 7 middle nucleotides. This receptor was obtained from a man between 18 and 29 years old who had mild COVID-19 (a few samples of this study predate the infection). The sample titles of this study are shuffled in the database, so cell type and time point are left out; the donor was told from shared clones. The sample taken for sequencing was PBMCs or a T cell subset sorted from them (not recorded which). The CDR3 region has the sequence CASGWAPRTGAHEQYF. The nucleotide sequence reads as follows: TGTGCTAGTGGTTGGGCCCCTAGAACAGGGGCCCACGAGCAGTACTTC.